Detailed here is one T cell receptor (beta chain). The CDR3 consists of 19 residues. Germline CDR1 and CDR2: LNHDA and SQIVND (reference sequence). J gave up 2 bases and V 4 bases, and 17 bases lay outside the gene matches. The sample originates from a study of blood T cell repertoires in COVID-19. Study overall: The samples span acute and convalescent COVID-19 from the United States, Italy and Spain. The analysed material was cDNA or gDNA that came from T cells, B-cell-depleted T cells, or PBMCs.

As handled by the study authors: Estimates of nucleated cell counts were drawn from the amplification of reference gene primers. Libraries were prepared by immunoSEQ multiplex PCR; TCRdb keeps only in-frame clonotypes and omits some of them. The D gene and trimming were derived from the DNA, and the V and J assignments and clone size from that table. The sample consists of 200,000 to 300,000 clones, approximately 90% of them appearing once. V gene TRBV19 combines with J gene TRBJ2-7; 10 bases are shared with TRBD2. What was sequenced was peripheral blood. The TCR originated in a woman aged 35 to 49 with acute or convalescent COVID-19. CDR3 nucleotide sequence: TGTGCCAGTAGTAGCCCCCCATTTAGCGGGGGGCCCTCAACCTACGAGCAGTACGTC. Translating it yields CASSSPPFSGGPSTYEQYV.